The next 29 T cell receptor beta chains were all read from a single sample in a study of T cell responses to AZD1222 COVID-19 vaccine. Repertoires were generated with immunoSEQ multiplex PCR, while TCRdb's copy carries only in-frame clones and drops some. The data contain 150,000 to 200,000 clones, 92% of them singletons. The sequencing here drew on peripheral blood, taken 28 days after the second AZD1222 dose. The receptor set was obtained from an adult who received the AZD1222 COVID-19 vaccine.

V is TRBV18 and J is TRBJ2-7; D call uncertain. The CDR3 loop spans 13 amino acids. Trimming left V 3 bases short and J 5 bases short, with 11 bases between. The germline gives CDR1 KGHSH, CDR2 LQKENI. As DNA, the CDR3 is TGTGCCAGCTCACCGCCCACTGGACACGAGCAGTACTTC. It codes for CASSPPTGHEQYF.

The chain is built from TRBV3-1 (or the pseudogene TRBV3-2) and TRBJ2-7; 11 nucleotides align to TRBD2. The germline CDR1 and CDR2 sequences are LGHDT and YNNKEL (reference sequence). The J segment lost 0 bases and the V segment lost 3 bases, leaving 4 bases of the junction unmatched. The CDR3 totals 16 residues. CDR3 in DNA: TGTGCCAGCAGCCATGACGGGACTAGCGGCTCCTACGAGCAGTACTTC. Translated, it gives CASSHDGTSGSYEQYF.

The chain uses TRBV5-4 and TRBJ1-4; D is unresolved. V lost 3 bases, J lost 4 bases, and 13 bases lay in between. The CDR3 runs 15 residues. The germline V gene has CDR1 SGHNT and CDR2 YYREEE (reference sequence). DNA of the CDR3: TGTGCCAGCAGCTCTCACTCTGGGGATAATGAAAAACTGTTTTTT. Translated, it gives CASSSHSGDNEKLFF.

The chain joins TRBV20-1 to TRBJ1-1; D call uncertain. The length of the CDR3 is 11 residues. Germline loops: CDR1 DFQATT, CDR2 SNEGSKA (reference sequence). The V end lost 5 bases, the J end lost 10 bases, and 14 bases lay between the germline ends. The CDR3 loop is CSAELGRGAFF. The CDR3 nucleotides are TGCAGTGCTGAATTGGGCCGGGGAGCTTTCTTT.

In its sample, this clone was seen once. V is TRBV5-1 and J is TRBJ1-1; TRBD1 matches 7 bases. The V gene's germline CDR1 is SGHRS and CDR2 YFSETQ. Germline trimming cut 1 base from V and 1 base from J; bases unmatched to any gene: 7. This CDR3 comprises 16 residues. The CDR3 region is CASSLHWDRGNTEAFF. The CDR3, as DNA: TGCGCCAGCAGCTTGCACTGGGACAGAGGGAACACTGAAGCTTTCTTT.

The chain combines TRBV11-2 with TRBJ1-2; TRBD1 aligns across 7 bases. From germline, CDR1 is SGHAT and CDR2 FQNNGV. The CDR3 is made up of 18 amino acids. Trimming took 6 bases from V and 5 from J; bases not matched to a gene: 21. CDR3 loop: CASRLTGKGVRGGYGYTF. The CDR3 DNA reads as TGTGCCAGCAGGTTGACAGGGAAGGGGGTCAGAGGAGGGTATGGCTACACCTTC.

This chain links TRBV18 with TRBJ2-1; 14 nucleotides match TRBD2. V was pared by 1 base and J by 8 bases, with 1 base of the junction left unmatched. Germline CDR1 is KGHSH and CDR2 is LQKENI. The CDR3 has 15 residues. DNA for the CDR3: TGTGCCAGCTCACCACGACTAGCGGGGGGGCATGAGCAGTTCTTC. This sequence encodes CASSPRLAGGHEQFF.

J is TRBJ2-7 and V is TRBV4-2; 8 nucleotides agree with TRBD2. CDR3 size: 18 residues. Germline trimming cut 0 bases from V and 1 base from J; bases unmatched to any gene: 11. Germline V lookup: CDR1 LGHNA, CDR2 YNFKEQ. CDR3 residues: CASSQDLSAGGGSYEQYF. The CDR3 coding sequence is TGTGCCAGCAGCCAAGATCTCTCGGCGGGGGGTGGGTCCTACGAGCAGTACTTC.

This chain links TRBV6-5 with TRBJ2-5; D gene uncertain. The CDR3 totals 14 residues. Trimming removed 4 bases at V and 0 bases at J, with 9 bases between. CDR1 and CDR2 (germline): MNHEY, SVGAGI. The CDR3 reads CASSFSKYQETQYF. Here the CDR3 DNA reads TGTGCCAGCAGTTTTTCGAAGTACCAAGAGACCCAGTACTTC.

The rearrangement joins TRBV11-2 to TRBJ2-5; perhaps D is TRBD1 or TRBD2 (5 bases each). The germline gives CDR1 SGHAT, CDR2 FQNNGV. V lost 0 bases to trimming and J lost 5 bases, with 13 bases between them. This CDR3 is built from 15 residues. Here the CDR3 reads CASSLEPAEGETQYF. DNA for the CDR3: TGTGCCAGCAGCTTAGAGCCAGCCGAGGGGGAGACCCAGTACTTC.

The chain employs TRBV6-5 and TRBJ1-6; D is unclear. There are 13 residues in the CDR3. Germline V gene sequence: CDR1 MNHEY, CDR2 SVGAGI. V lost 11 bases to trimming and J lost 4 bases, with 12 bases between them. CDR3 bases: TGTGCCTCCCTTACGCAATATAATTCACCCCTCCACTTT. It translates to CASLTQYNSPLHF.

The chain uses TRBV10-2 and TRBJ2-3; TRBD1 matches at 8 bases. The CDR3 sequence is 16 residues long. Germline V gene lookup returns CDR1 WSHSY and CDR2 SAAADI. Germline trimming cut 5 bases from V and 1 base from J; bases unmatched to any gene: 8. Written as DNA, the CDR3 is TGCGCCAGCAGTCTAAAGACAGGGGCTGGCACAGATACGCAGTATTTT. Translating it yields CASSLKTGAGTDTQYF.

The CDR3 DNA follows: TGTGCCAGCAGCCAAAACCTCTTTAACTATGGCTACACCTTC. Its translation is CASSQNLFNYGYTF. The chain carries TRBV3-1 (or the pseudogene TRBV3-2) and TRBJ1-2, with no clear D. CDR3 length equals 14 residues. The V gene's germline CDR1 is LGHDT and CDR2 YNNKEL (reference sequence). Trimming stripped 2 bases from V and 1 base from J, with 8 bases between.

The gene calls are TRBV6-1 and TRBJ1-5; D is undetermined. This CDR3 has 17 residues. Trimming took 0 bases from V and 0 from J, leaving 12 bases between them. Germline V CDR1 and CDR2: MNHNS, SASEGT. CDR3 loop: CASSEAEIRYSNQPQHF. The CDR3 bases are TGTGCCAGCAGTGAAGCGGAGATCCGTTATAGCAATCAGCCCCAGCATTTT.

The chain is built from TRBV6-2 or TRBV6-3 and TRBJ1-4, with a tentative D call TRBD1 (6 bases). The germline gives CDR1 MNHEY, CDR2 SVGEGT. This CDR3 has 16 amino acids. Trimming took off 4 bases at V and 0 bases at J, with 12 bases between the two ends. As DNA, the CDR3 is TGTGCCAGCAGTTCCTGGGACACCGCAACTAATGAAAAACTGTTTTTT. Translating gives CASSSWDTATNEKLFF.

This chain connects TRBV7-9 to TRBJ1-5, with TRBD1 as a possible D gene (6 bases). The CDR3 extends over 15 amino acids. CDR1 is SEHNR and CDR2 is FQNEAQ in the germline V gene (reference sequence). Trimming pared 5 bases from V and 4 bases from J, leaving 15 bases between. CDR3 amino acids: CASSGGQSGNQPQHF. In nucleotides, the CDR3 is TGTGCCAGCAGCGGAGGACAGTCGGGTAATCAGCCCCAGCATTTT.

V usage is TRBV29-1 and J usage is TRBJ1-2, with D unresolved. The CDR3 loop spans 13 amino acids. V gave up 8 bases and J gave up 3 bases, with 16 bases separating them. Germline V CDR1 and CDR2: SQVTM, ANQGSEA. As DNA, the CDR3 is TGCAGCTCCGGGGTAGGGTCGGACTATGGCTACACCTTC. Protein: CSSGVGSDYGYTF.

This chain connects TRBV10-1 to TRBJ1-1; perhaps TRBD1 as D (5 bases). The CDR3 sequence is 15 residues long. V lost 3 bases, J lost 4 bases, and 15 bases lay in between. Germline CDR1 reads WNHNN; CDR2 reads SYGVQD (reference sequence). The CDR3 DNA reads TGCGCCAGCAGTGACGGGAGTGCAGGGACCACTGAAGCTTTCTTT. This sequence encodes CASSDGSAGTTEAFF.

This clone has only one observation. This chain's CDR3 is CAIQGLNTEAFF. CDR3 DNA sequence: TGTGCCATACAGGGGTTGAACACTGAAGCTTTCTTT. The chain carries TRBV10-3 and TRBJ1-1, with 7 bases matching TRBD1. Germline V lookup: CDR1 ENHRY, CDR2 SYGVKD. V dropped 9 bases and J dropped 0; count of bases not matched to a gene: 1. This CDR3 comprises 12 residues.

The rearrangement joins TRBV6-5 to TRBJ1-3; possibly TRBD1 for D (6 bases). CDR1 and CDR2 (germline): MNHEY, SVGAGI. CDR3 size: 15 residues. V dropped 2 bases and J dropped 1 base, with 9 bases sitting between them. The CDR3 DNA is TGTGCCAGCAGTTACAACGACAGGTCTGGAAACACCATATATTTT. Its translation is CASSYNDRSGNTIYF.

This chain uses TRBV7-3 with TRBJ1-2, with D possibly being TRBD1 (5 bases). This CDR3 is built from 16 residues. Trimming took 0 bases from V and 4 from J, leaving 15 bases between them. Per the germline V gene, CDR1 is SGHTA and CDR2 is FQGTGA. The CDR3 DNA reads as TGTGCCAGCAGCTTAACCTGGGACCCTTCGGGCTATGGCTACACCTTC. Protein: CASSLTWDPSGYGYTF. Complete variable domain (other parts from reference TRBV7-3 and TRBJ1-2): GAGVSQTPSNKVTEKGKYVELRCDPISGHTALYWYRQSLGQGPEFLIYFQGTGAADDSGLPNDRFFAVRPEGSVSTLKIQRTERGDSAVYLCASSLTWDPSGYGYTFGSGTRLTVV.

The chain is built from TRBV12-5 and TRBJ1-1; tentatively, D is TRBD1 (5 bases). Germline values: CDR1 LGHNT, CDR2 FRNRAP. Trimming took 7 bases from V and 4 from J, leaving 13 bases between them. The length of the CDR3 is 13 residues. The CDR3 region is CASARRGLTEAFF. The CDR3 bases are TGTGCTAGTGCCCGGAGGGGACTCACTGAAGCTTTCTTT.

The rearrangement joins TRBV4-1 to TRBJ2-7; TRBD1 matches at 12 bases. Germline CDR1 MGHRA, CDR2 YSYEKL. The CDR3 sequence is 16 residues long. V shed 0 bases, J shed 6 bases, and the junction held 6 bases outside the gene matches. The CDR3 nucleotides are TGCGCCAGCAGCCAAGATCGGGGACAGGGGGCTGTCGAGCAGTACTTC. Encoded protein: CASSQDRGQGAVEQYF.

This clone was seen just once. The chain is built from TRBV6-1 and TRBJ2-4; D is uncertain. CDR1 is MNHNS, CDR2 SASEGT, per germline. The CDR3 is made up of 16 amino acids. Trimming pared 2 bases from V and 0 bases from J, leaving 11 bases between. The CDR3 sequence is CASSEQATLAKNIQYF. CDR3 DNA sequence: TGTGCCAGCAGTGAACAGGCGACGTTAGCCAAAAACATTCAGTACTTC.

The V and J genes are TRBV9 and TRBJ1-2; TRBD1 is a possible D gene (5 bases). This CDR3 region has 14 residues. Germline V gives CDR1 SGDLS, CDR2 YYNGEE. The V gene lost 4 bases and the J gene lost 6 bases, with 16 bases spanning the gap. The CDR3 sequence is CASSLRGESHGYTF. For the CDR3, the DNA is TGTGCCAGCAGCCTACGGGGGGAGAGTCATGGCTACACCTTC.

This chain joins TRBV9 and TRBJ1-2; D is uncertain. V gave up 1 base and J gave up 4 bases, with 11 bases separating them. Per germline, CDR1 SGDLS and CDR2 YYNGEE. This CDR3 is 14 amino acids long. For the CDR3, the DNA is TGTGCCAGCAGCGTAATGGAGAACAGCTATGGCTACACCTTC. Translation: CASSVMENSYGYTF.

The chain recombines TRBV5-6 with TRBJ1-4, with unresolved D. This CDR3 is built from 14 residues. CDR1 and CDR2 (germline): SGHDT, YYEEEE. V was pared by 4 bases and J by 7 bases, with 14 bases between. CDR3 loop: CASSPGNRGEKLFF. The CDR3 DNA reads TGTGCCAGCAGCCCCGGTAATAGAGGTGAAAAACTGTTTTTT.

This clone was seen a single time. The V and J genes are TRBV29-1 and TRBJ1-1; TRBD1 agrees at 10 bases. Germline V gives CDR1 SQVTM, CDR2 ANQGSEA. V lost 8 bases and J lost 0; bases outside the gene matches: 12. The CDR3 contains 16 residues. The chain's CDR3 is CSSKRDRGNLNTEAFF. The CDR3 DNA follows: TGCAGCTCCAAAAGGGACAGGGGCAACTTGAACACTGAAGCTTTCTTT. Full variable domain (remainder filled in from reference TRBV29-1 and TRBJ1-1): SAVISQKPSRDICQRGTSLTIQCQVDSQVTMMFWYRQQPGQSLTLIATANQGSEATYESGFVIDKFPISRPNLTFSTLTVSNMSPEDSSIYLCSSKRDRGNLNTEAFFGQGTRLTVV.

Judged by abundance, this clone is medium-sized (0.01 to 0.1%). The CDR3 region has the DNA TGTGCCAGTATGTTGCGGGATAGCAATCAGCCCCAGCATTTT. The encoded protein is CASMLRDSNQPQHF. The chain employs TRBV19 and TRBJ1-5; no clear D. Trimming cost V 7 bases and J 0 bases, with 10 bases left between them. This CDR3 spans 14 amino acids. CDR1 and CDR2 (germline): LNHDA, SQIVND (reference sequence).